The 25 T cell receptor beta chains presented below share a single source sample, sequenced in a study of blood T cell repertoires in COVID-19. TCRdb's copy holds only in-frame clones and misses some; the assay was immunoSEQ multiplex PCR. The table has some 110,000 clones, about three quarters seen once. Sample: peripheral blood. The source is a woman in her seventies with acute or convalescent COVID-19.

The gene calls are TRBV7-9 and TRBJ1-2; D is unclear. Trimming stripped 4 bases from V and 2 bases from J, with 14 bases between. Germline V gene lookup returns CDR1 SEHNR and CDR2 FQNEAQ (reference sequence). The CDR3 is 15 residues long. CDR3: CASSSRHPPNYGYTF. CDR3 bases: TGTGCCAGCAGCTCTCGACATCCCCCCAACTATGGCTACACCTTC. The variable domain in full, with the rest retrieved from reference TRBV7-9 and TRBJ1-2, is DTGVSQNPRHKITKRGQNVTFRCDPISEHNRLYWYRQTLGQGPEFLTYFQNEAQLEKSRLLSDRFSAERPKGSFSTLEIQRTEQGDSAMYLCASSSRHPPNYGYTFGSGTRLTVV.

This chain joins TRBV29-1 and TRBJ2-7; 12 positions match TRBD2. The trim removed 7 bases at V and 6 bases at J, leaving 4 bases unmatched. Germline CDR1 SQVTM, CDR2 ANQGSEA. The CDR3 spans 12 residues. This CDR3 reads CSARLAGVEQYF. DNA for the CDR3: TGCAGCGCCCGACTAGCGGGAGTCGAGCAGTACTTC.

This chain connects TRBV7-2 to TRBJ1-1; D is undetermined. V lost 4 bases, J lost 0 bases, and 6 bases lay in between. The CDR3 has 13 amino acids. CDR1 and CDR2 (germline): SGHTA, FQGNSA. CDR3: CASSSPVNTEAFF. CDR3 DNA: TGTGCCAGCAGCTCCCCGGTGAACACTGAAGCTTTCTTT. The whole variable domain, filled in from reference TRBV7-2 and TRBJ1-1, reads GAGVSQSPSNKVTEKGKDVELRCDPISGHTALYWYRQSLGQGLEFLIYFQGNSAPDKSGLPSDRFSAERTGGSVSTLTIQRTQQEDSAVYLCASSSPVNTEAFFGQGTRLTVV.

Only a few counts were recorded for this clone. The rearrangement joins TRBV6-5 to TRBJ2-1; D is ambiguous. Germline V gene lookup returns CDR1 MNHEY and CDR2 SVGAGI. This CDR3 spans 14 amino acids. The V end lost 6 bases, the J end lost 5 bases, and 14 bases lay between the germline ends. The CDR3, as DNA: TGTGCCAGCAGGATGGATCCTGGAGACAATGAGCAGTTCTTC. It yields the protein CASRMDPGDNEQFF.

V is TRBV7-2 and J is TRBJ2-5; the D gene is possibly TRBD2 (6 bases). V lost 3 bases and J lost 2, with 16 bases in between. CDR1 and CDR2 (germline): SGHTA, FQGNSA. This CDR3 region has 16 residues. The CDR3 region is CASSFTWRGGQETQYF. The CDR3, as DNA: TGTGCCAGCAGCTTTACTTGGCGGGGTGGGCAAGAGACCCAGTACTTC. Based on the CDR3 plus reference TRBV7-2 and TRBJ2-5, the full variable domain is GAGVSQSPSNKVTEKGKDVELRCDPISGHTALYWYRQSLGQGLEFLIYFQGNSAPDKSGLPSDRFSAERTGGSVSTLTIQRTQQEDSAVYLCASSFTWRGGQETQYFGPGTRLLVL.

The chain recombines TRBV5-1 with TRBJ2-2; D uncertain. Germline V gene lookup returns CDR1 SGHRS and CDR2 YFSETQ. The ends were cut back, 1 base at V and 0 bases at J, with 7 bases in the middle. This CDR3 has 15 amino acids. The CDR3 sequence: CASSLRVSNTGELFF. DNA of the CDR3: TGCGCCAGCAGCTTGCGGGTATCGAACACCGGGGAGCTGTTTTTT.

This clone appeared a few times. J is TRBJ2-7 and V is TRBV4-1; D possibly corresponds to TRBD1 (6 bases). V dropped 0 bases and J dropped 1 base, with 10 bases sitting between them. Germline V lookup: CDR1 MGHRA, CDR2 YSYEKL. The CDR3 runs 15 residues. CDR3: CASSQEGRGSYEQYF. Written as DNA, the CDR3 is TGCGCCAGCAGCCAAGAGGGAAGGGGGTCCTACGAGCAGTACTTC.

The chain joins TRBV14 to TRBJ2-3; D call uncertain. The CDR3 extends over 17 amino acids. The V gene's germline CDR1 is SGHDN and CDR2 FVKESK. V lost 2 bases and J 3 bases, leaving 18 bases between the germline ends. The CDR3 region is CASSQHQAPSWTDTQYF. For the CDR3, the DNA is TGTGCCAGCAGCCAACACCAGGCGCCCTCCTGGACAGATACGCAGTATTTT.

This clone showed up just a few times. This CDR3 is also generated by other DNA sequences in the sample. The chain links TRBV6-2 or TRBV6-3 to TRBJ2-7; D possibly corresponds to TRBD1 (5 bases). V lost 2 bases and J 2 bases, leaving 7 bases between the germline ends. CDR3 length: 13 amino acids. The V gene's germline CDR1 is MNHEY and CDR2 SVGEGT. The chain's CDR3 is CASSYGRAYEQYF. Written as DNA, the CDR3 is TGTGCCAGCAGTTACGGCAGGGCCTACGAGCAGTACTTC.

The chain couples TRBV3-1 (or the pseudogene TRBV3-2) to TRBJ2-5; 9 positions agree with TRBD1. Per germline, CDR1 LGHDT and CDR2 YNNKEL (reference sequence). The CDR3 spans 16 residues. J lost 7 bases, V lost 4 bases, and 13 bases had no gene match. As DNA, the CDR3 is TGTGCCAGCAGCCCGACCCCGGGACAGGGCGAGGTGACCCAGTACTTC. Its protein product is CASSPTPGQGEVTQYF.

With respect to this clone: One end of the junction fails to match germline, which may point to a read error. This chain joins TRBV5-1 and TRBJ2-5; 8 nucleotides line up with TRBD1. The V gene's germline CDR1 is SGHRS and CDR2 YFSETQ. The CDR3 is 14 amino acids. The CDR3 bases are TGCGCCAGCAGCCCAAGACAGGGGAAAGAGACCCGGTACTTC. This codes for CASSPRQGKETRYF.

This sequence joins TRBV6-5 and TRBJ1-6; D unclear. V shed 5 bases and J shed 5 bases, with 7 bases lying between them. CDR1 and CDR2 from the germline V gene are MNHEY and SVGAGI. The CDR3 length is 13 residues. The CDR3 is CASSRVNNSPLHF. CDR3 nucleotides: TGTGCCAGCAGTCGGGTGAATAATTCACCCCTCCACTTT.

The CDR3 is CASRDVATGGYNEQFF. The DNA of the CDR3 is TGTGCCAGCAGGGACGTCGCGACAGGGGGCTACAATGAGCAGTTCTTC. This chain connects TRBV4-2 to TRBJ2-1, with 9 bases that match TRBD1. The germline V gene encodes CDR1 LGHNA and CDR2 YNFKEQ. J was trimmed by 3 bases and V by 6 bases; bases with no gene match: 9. The CDR3 runs 16 residues.

Comment on this clone: Additional DNA sequences in this sample encode the identical CDR3. J is TRBJ2-5 and V is TRBV19; maybe TRBD1 (5 bases). V lost 1 base to trimming and J lost 2 bases, with 8 bases between them. The CDR3 loop spans 14 amino acids. The V gene's germline CDR1 is LNHDA and CDR2 SQIVND (reference sequence). The CDR3 is CASSIGGSQETQYF. The CDR3 DNA reads as TGTGCCAGTAGTATAGGGGGCTCACAAGAGACCCAGTACTTC.

The chain joins TRBV27 to TRBJ2-3; a weak D match, TRBD1 (6 bases). Trimming removed 5 bases at V and 2 bases at J, with 14 bases between. This CDR3 has 15 amino acids. Germline CDR1 reads MNHEY; CDR2 reads SMNVEV (reference sequence). The CDR3: CASSLRDTLTDTQYF. The CDR3 DNA is TGTGCCAGCAGTCTCCGGGACACGCTCACAGATACGCAGTATTTT.

There are a few counts of this clone. Other nucleotide sequences from this sample produce the same CDR3. V and J are TRBV18 and TRBJ1-4; D not certain. V lost 1 base to trimming and J lost 0 bases, with 9 bases between them. The V gene's germline CDR1 is KGHSH and CDR2 LQKENI. The CDR3 totals 16 residues. The CDR3 is CASSPRQQATNEKLFF. CDR3 DNA: TGTGCCAGCTCACCACGGCAGCAGGCAACTAATGAAAAACTGTTTTTT.

This clone has a single count. This chain connects TRBV14 to TRBJ2-3, with D maybe TRBD2 (7 bases). The CDR3 runs 17 residues. Germline lookup yields CDR1 SGHDN and CDR2 FVKESK. Deletions cut 1 base from V and 0 bases from J, with 14 bases between. CDR3 in amino acids: CASSQGYGGRSTDTQYF. Here the CDR3 DNA reads TGTGCCAGCAGCCAAGGATACGGGGGGCGAAGCACAGATACGCAGTATTTT.

This sequence joins TRBV18 and TRBJ1-5; D is ambiguous. The germline V gene encodes CDR1 KGHSH and CDR2 LQKENI. The CDR3 loop spans 13 amino acids. The V gene lost 2 bases and the J gene lost 2 bases, with 4 bases spanning the gap. The CDR3 reads CASSPIGNQPQHF. The CDR3 bases are TGTGCCAGCTCACCAATAGGCAATCAGCCCCAGCATTTT. Variable domain in full (rest from reference TRBV18 and TRBJ1-5): NAGVMQNPRHLVRRRGQEARLRCSPMKGHSHVYWYRQLPEEGLKFMVYLQKENIIDESGMPKERFSAEFPKEGPSILRIQQVVRGDSAAYFCASSPIGNQPQHFGDGTRLSIL.

The chain joins TRBV5-4 to TRBJ2-1; TRBD2 aligns across 12 bases. The J segment lost 4 bases and the V segment lost 3 bases, leaving 8 bases of the junction unmatched. There are 17 residues in the CDR3. The germline CDR1 and CDR2 sequences are SGHNT and YYREEE (reference sequence). CDR3 region: CASSSGLAGRVYNEQFF. The CDR3 nucleotides read TGTGCCAGCAGCTCCGGACTAGCGGGGCGTGTTTACAATGAGCAGTTCTTC.

The rearrangement uses TRBV5-1 and TRBJ1-1; TRBD1 matches 7 bases. Unmatched junction bases numbered 8, after V lost 4 bases and J lost 5 bases. From germline, CDR1 is SGHRS and CDR2 YFSETQ. The CDR3 runs to 14 residues. The CDR3 region is CASSNGQAGTEAFF. CDR3 bases: TGCGCCAGCAGCAACGGACAGGCCGGGACTGAAGCTTTCTTT.

This chain joins TRBV7-9 and TRBJ2-1; 14 positions agree with TRBD2. There are 16 residues in the CDR3. Germline assignment: CDR1 SEHNR and CDR2 FQNEAQ (reference sequence). After removal of 4 bases from V and 8 bases from J, the junction contained 7 bases not matched to a gene. CDR3 protein: CASSSGLAGGVDEQFF. CDR3 in DNA: TGTGCCAGCAGCTCCGGACTAGCGGGGGGCGTAGATGAGCAGTTCTTC. The full variable domain, with the rest looked up from reference TRBV7-9 and TRBJ2-1, is DTGVSQNPRHKITKRGQNVTFRCDPISEHNRLYWYRQTLGQGPEFLTYFQNEAQLEKSRLLSDRFSAERPKGSFSTLEIQRTEQGDSAMYLCASSSGLAGGVDEQFFGPGTRLTVL.

This clone was counted a single time. V usage is TRBV14 and J usage is TRBJ2-7; 7 positions agree with TRBD2. The CDR3 runs 15 residues. With V trimmed by 1 base and J by 7 bases, 10 bases remained unmatched. Germline CDR1 is SGHDN and CDR2 is FVKESK. The CDR3 DNA sequence: TGTGCCAGCAGCCAAGCCCCGGGACTACCCTCGGAGCAGTACTTC. It specifies CASSQAPGLPSEQYF.

V is TRBV21-1 and J is TRBJ1-2. TRBV21-1 is deemed a pseudogene. This CDR3 is 13 amino acids long. The chain's CDR3 is CASSKPLNYGYTF. CDR3 nucleotides: TGTGCCAGCAGCAAACCTCTAAACTATGGCTACACCTTC.

The CDR3: CASSLKSSRVHYGYTF. As DNA, the CDR3 is TGTGCCAGCAGCTTAAAATCGAGCAGGGTACACTATGGCTACACCTTC. V is TRBV7-2 and J is TRBJ1-2; possible D gene TRBD1, 5 bases. Trimming shortened V by 2 bases and J by 3 bases, and 16 bases separated the two germline ends. There are 16 residues in the CDR3. From germline, CDR1 is SGHTA and CDR2 FQGNSA.

This chain connects TRBV2 to TRBJ1-1; 8 bases fit TRBD1. Germline V gives CDR1 SNHLY, CDR2 FYNNEI. CDR3 length equals 13 residues. V lost 7 bases to trimming and J lost 10 bases; unmatched junction nucleotides: 11. For the CDR3, the DNA is TGTGCCAGCACCCTTAGGACAGGGCTATCAGCTTTCTTT. Residues: CASTLRTGLSAFF.